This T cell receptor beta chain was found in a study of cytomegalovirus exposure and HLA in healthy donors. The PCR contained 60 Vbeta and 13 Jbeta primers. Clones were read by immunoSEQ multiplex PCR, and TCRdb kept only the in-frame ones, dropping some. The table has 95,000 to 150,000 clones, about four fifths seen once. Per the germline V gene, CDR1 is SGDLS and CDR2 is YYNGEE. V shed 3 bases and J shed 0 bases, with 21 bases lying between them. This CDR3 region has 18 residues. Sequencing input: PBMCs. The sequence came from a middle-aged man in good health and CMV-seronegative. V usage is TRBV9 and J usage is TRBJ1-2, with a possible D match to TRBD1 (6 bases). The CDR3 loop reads CASSEAPSGGATNYGYTF. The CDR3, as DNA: TGTGCCAGCAGCGAGGCCCCCAGCGGGGGCGCGACTAACTATGGCTACACCTTC.